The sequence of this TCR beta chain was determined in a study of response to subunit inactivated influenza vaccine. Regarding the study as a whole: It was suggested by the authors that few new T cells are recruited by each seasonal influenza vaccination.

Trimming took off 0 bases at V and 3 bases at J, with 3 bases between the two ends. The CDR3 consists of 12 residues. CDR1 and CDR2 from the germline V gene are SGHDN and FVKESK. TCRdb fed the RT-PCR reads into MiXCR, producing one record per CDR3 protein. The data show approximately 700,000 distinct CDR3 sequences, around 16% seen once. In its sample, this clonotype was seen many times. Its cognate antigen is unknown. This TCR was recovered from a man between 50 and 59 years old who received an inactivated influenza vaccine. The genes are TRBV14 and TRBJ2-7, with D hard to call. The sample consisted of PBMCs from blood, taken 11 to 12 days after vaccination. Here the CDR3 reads CASSQDGYEQYF. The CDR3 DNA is TGTGCCAGCAGCCAAGACGGCTACGAGCAGTACTTC.